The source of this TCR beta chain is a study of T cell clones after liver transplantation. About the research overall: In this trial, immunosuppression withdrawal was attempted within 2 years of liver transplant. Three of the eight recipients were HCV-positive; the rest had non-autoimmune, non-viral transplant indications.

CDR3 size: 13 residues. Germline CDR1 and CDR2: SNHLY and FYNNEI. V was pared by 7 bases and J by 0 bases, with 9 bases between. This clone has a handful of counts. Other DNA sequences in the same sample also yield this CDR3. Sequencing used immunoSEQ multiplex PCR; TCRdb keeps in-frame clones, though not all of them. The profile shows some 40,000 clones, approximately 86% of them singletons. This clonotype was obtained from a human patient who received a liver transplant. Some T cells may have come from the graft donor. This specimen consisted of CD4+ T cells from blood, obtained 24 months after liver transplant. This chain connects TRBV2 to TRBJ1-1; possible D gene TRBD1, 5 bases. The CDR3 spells CASTRGVNTEAFF. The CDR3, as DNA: TGTGCCAGCACCCGGGGCGTGAACACTGAAGCTTTCTTT.